This T cell receptor (beta chain) emerged from a study of blood T cells in healthy people across ages. The authors ran a second PCR of roughly 6 to 12 cycles using a sample-barcoded 5' primer and a J-beta primer mix. TCRdb itself ran the 5' RACE reads through MiXCR, one entry per CDR3 protein. In the table there are around 1,800,000 distinct CDR3 sequences, 39% of which are singletons. V lost 3 bases, J lost 4 bases, and 13 bases stayed unmatched. The CDR3 is made up of 17 amino acids. Germline V gene lookup returns CDR1 SGHRS and CDR2 YFSETQ. This clonotype was detected only a few times. This chain connects TRBV5-1 to TRBJ2-1, with 7 bases identical to TRBD2. The specimen was blood. This clonotype was sampled from a human donor in good health. This chain's CDR3 is CASSSSGRLAEYNEQFF. The CDR3 bases are TGCGCCAGCAGCTCATCAGGTCGCCTAGCGGAATACAATGAGCAGTTCTTC.